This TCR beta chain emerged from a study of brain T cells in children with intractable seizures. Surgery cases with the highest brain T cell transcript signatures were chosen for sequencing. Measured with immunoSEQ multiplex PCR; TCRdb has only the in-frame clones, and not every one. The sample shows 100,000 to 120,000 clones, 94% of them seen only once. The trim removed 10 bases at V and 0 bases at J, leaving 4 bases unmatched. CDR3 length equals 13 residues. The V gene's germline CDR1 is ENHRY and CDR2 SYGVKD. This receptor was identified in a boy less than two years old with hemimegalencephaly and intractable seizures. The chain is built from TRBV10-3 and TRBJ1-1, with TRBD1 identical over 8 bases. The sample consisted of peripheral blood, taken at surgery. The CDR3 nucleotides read TGTGCCACCGGACAGGGTTTGAACACTGAAGCTTTCTTT. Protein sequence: CATGQGLNTEAFF.